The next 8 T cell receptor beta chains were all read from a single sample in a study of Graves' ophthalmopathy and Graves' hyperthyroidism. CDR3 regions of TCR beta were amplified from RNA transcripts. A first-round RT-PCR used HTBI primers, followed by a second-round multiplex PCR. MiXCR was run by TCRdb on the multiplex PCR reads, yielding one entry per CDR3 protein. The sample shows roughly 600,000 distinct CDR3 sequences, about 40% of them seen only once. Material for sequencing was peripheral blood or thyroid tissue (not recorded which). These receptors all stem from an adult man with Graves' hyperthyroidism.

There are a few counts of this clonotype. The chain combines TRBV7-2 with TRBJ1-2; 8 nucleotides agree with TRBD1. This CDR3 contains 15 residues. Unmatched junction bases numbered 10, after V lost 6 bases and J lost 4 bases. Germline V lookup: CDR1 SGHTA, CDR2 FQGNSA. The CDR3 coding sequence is TGTGCCAGCAGTCTCCAGGGGGCGGGGGCCTATGGCTACACCTTC. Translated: CASSLQGAGAYGYTF.

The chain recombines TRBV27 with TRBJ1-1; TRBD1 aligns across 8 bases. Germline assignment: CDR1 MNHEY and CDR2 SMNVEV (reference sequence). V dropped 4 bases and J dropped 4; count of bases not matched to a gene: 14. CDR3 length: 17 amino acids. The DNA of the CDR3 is TGTGCCAGCAGTTACTACCGACCCAGGACAGGGAGCACTGAAGCTTTCTTT. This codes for CASSYYRPRTGSTEAFF.

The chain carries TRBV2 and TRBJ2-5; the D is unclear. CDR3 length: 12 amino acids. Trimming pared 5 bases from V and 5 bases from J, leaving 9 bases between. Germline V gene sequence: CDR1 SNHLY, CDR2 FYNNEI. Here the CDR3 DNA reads TGTGCCAGCAGTTATACCAGGGAGACCCAGTACTTC. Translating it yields CASSYTRETQYF.

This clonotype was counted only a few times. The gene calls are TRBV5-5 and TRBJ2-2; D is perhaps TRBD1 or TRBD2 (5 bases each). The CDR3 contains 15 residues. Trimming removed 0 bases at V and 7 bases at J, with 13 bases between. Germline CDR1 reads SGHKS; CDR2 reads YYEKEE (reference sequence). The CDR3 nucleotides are TGTGCCAGCAGCTTGGTCGGGGACGGAAACGGGGAGCTGTTTTTT. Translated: CASSLVGDGNGELFF.

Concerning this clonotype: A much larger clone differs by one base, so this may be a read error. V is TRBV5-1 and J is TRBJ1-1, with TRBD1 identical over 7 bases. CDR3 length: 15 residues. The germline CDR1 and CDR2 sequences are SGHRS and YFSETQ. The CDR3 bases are TGCACCAGCAGCTTGGCCGAGGGGGCACGACCTGAAGCTTTCTTT. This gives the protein CTSSLAEGARPEAFF.

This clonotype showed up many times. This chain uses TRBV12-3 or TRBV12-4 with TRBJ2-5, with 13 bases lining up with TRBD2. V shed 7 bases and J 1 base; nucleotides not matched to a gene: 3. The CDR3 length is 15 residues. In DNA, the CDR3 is TGTGCCAGCAAAAGGACTAGCGGGGGCCAAGAGACCCAGTACTTC. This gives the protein CASKRTSGGQETQYF.

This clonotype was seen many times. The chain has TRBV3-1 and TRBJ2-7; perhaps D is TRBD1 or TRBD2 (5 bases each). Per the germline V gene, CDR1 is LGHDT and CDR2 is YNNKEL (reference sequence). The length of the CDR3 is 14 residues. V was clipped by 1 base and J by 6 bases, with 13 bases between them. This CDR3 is CASSQVGEGAEQYF. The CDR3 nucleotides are TGTGCCAGCAGCCAAGTGGGGGAAGGAGCCGAGCAGTACTTC.

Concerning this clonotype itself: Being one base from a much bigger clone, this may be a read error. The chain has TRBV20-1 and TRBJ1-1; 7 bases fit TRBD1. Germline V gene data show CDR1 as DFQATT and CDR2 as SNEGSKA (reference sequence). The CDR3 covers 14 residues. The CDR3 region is CSARGGRRTGEALF. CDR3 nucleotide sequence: TGCAGTGCTAGAGGGGGTAGAAGAACAGGGGAAGCTTTGTTT.